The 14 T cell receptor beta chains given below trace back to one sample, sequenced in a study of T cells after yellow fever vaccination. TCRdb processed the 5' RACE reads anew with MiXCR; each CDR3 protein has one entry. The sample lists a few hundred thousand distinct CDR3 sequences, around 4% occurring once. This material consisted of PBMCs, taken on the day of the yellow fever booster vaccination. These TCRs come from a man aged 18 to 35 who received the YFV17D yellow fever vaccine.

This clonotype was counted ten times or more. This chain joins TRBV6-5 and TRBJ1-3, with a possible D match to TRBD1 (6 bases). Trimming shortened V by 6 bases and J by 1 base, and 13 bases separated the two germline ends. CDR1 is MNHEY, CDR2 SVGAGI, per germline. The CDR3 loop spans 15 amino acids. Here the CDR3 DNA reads TGTGCCAGCAGCAAGTACCAGGGGTCTGGAAACACCATATATTTT. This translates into CASSKYQGSGNTIYF.

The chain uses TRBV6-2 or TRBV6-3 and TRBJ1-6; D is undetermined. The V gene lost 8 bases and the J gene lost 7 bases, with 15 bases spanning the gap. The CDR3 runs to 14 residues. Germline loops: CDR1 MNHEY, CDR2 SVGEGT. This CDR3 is CASEGQYRNSPLHF. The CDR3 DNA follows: TGTGCCAGCGAAGGGCAGTACCGAAATTCACCCCTCCACTTT.

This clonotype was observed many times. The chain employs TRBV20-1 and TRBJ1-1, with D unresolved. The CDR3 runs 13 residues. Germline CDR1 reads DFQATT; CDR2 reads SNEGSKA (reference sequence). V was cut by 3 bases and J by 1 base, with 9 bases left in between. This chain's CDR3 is CSARGSTNTEAFF. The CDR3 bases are TGCAGTGCTAGGGGCAGCACGAACACTGAAGCTTTCTTT.

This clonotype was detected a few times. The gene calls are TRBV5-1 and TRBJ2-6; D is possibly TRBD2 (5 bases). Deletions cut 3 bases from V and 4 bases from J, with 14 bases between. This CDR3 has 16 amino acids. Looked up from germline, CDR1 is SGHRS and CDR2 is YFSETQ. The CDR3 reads CASSSGLIEGANVLTF. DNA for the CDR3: TGCGCCAGCAGCTCCGGACTGATCGAAGGGGCCAACGTCCTGACTTTC.

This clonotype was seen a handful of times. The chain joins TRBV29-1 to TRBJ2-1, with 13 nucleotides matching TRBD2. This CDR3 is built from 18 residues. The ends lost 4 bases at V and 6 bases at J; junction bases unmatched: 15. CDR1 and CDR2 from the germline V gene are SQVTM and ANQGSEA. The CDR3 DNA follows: TGCAGCGTTGCCCAGGGACCACTAGCGGGGGGGCGGCTCAATGAGCAGTTCTTC. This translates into CSVAQGPLAGGRLNEQFF.

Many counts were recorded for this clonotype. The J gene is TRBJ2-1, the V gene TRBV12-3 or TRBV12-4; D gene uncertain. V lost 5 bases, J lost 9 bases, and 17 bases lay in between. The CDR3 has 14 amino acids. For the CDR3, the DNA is TGTGCCAGCAGTCCACCCCTATCAGTGGGTGAGCAGTTCTTC. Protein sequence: CASSPPLSVGEQFF.

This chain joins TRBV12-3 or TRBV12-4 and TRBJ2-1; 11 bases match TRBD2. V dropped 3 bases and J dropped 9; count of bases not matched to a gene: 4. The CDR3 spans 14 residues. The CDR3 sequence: CASSLLAGGGEQFF. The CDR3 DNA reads TGTGCCAGCAGTTTGCTAGCGGGGGGAGGTGAGCAGTTCTTC.

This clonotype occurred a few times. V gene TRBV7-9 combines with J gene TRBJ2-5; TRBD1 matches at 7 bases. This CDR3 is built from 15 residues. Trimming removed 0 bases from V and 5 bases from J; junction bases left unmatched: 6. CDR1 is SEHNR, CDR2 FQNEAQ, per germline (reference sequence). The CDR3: CASSLAVTRGETQYF. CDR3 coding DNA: TGTGCCAGCAGCTTAGCGGTTACCAGGGGGGAGACCCAGTACTTC.

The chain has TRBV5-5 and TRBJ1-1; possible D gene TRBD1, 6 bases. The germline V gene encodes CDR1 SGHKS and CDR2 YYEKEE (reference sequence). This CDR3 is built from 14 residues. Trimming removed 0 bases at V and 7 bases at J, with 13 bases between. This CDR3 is CASSLGQAVIEAFF. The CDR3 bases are TGTGCCAGCAGCTTGGGACAGGCCGTCATTGAAGCTTTCTTT.

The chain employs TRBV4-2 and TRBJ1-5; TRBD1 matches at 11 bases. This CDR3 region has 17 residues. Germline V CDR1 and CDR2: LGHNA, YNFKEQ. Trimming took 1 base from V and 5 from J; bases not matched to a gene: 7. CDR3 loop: CASSQASGTGGYQPQHF. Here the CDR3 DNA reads TGTGCCAGCAGCCAAGCCTCGGGGACAGGGGGATATCAGCCCCAGCATTTT.

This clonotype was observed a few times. In DNA form, the CDR3 reads TGTGCCAGCAGCCCCCAGCGGGGGGAATACACAGATACGCAGTATTTT. The encoded protein is CASSPQRGEYTDTQYF. The V and J genes are TRBV9 and TRBJ2-3; 9 nucleotides align to TRBD2. The CDR3 length is 16 residues. Germline assignment: CDR1 SGDLS and CDR2 YYNGEE. J was trimmed by 2 bases and V by 4 bases; bases with no gene match: 8.

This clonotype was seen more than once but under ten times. CDR3 loop: CASSFTWGEQFF. CDR3 in DNA: TGTGCCAGCAGCTTCACCTGGGGTGAGCAGTTCTTC. The chain carries TRBV5-4 and TRBJ2-1; D is uncertain. Germline V gene sequence: CDR1 SGHNT, CDR2 YYREEE (reference sequence). There are 12 residues in the CDR3. Trimming pared 2 bases from V and 9 bases from J, leaving 9 bases between.

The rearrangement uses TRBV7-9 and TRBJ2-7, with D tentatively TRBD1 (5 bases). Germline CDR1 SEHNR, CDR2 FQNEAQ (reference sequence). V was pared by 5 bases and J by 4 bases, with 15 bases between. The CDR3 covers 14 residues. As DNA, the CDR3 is TGTGCCAGCAGCGATCAGGGTTTAACATACGAGCAGTACTTC. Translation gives CASSDQGLTYEQYF.

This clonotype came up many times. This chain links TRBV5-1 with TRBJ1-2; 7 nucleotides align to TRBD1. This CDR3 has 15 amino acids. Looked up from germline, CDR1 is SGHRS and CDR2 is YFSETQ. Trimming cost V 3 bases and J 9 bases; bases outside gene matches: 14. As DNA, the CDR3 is TGCGCCAGCAGCTCCGCCGGGACAGAGACTTTTAGCTACACCTTC. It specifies CASSSAGTETFSYTF. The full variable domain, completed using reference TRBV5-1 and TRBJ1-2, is KAGVTQTPRYLIKTRGQQVTLSCSPISGHRSVSWYQQTPGQGLQFLFEYFSETQRNKGNFPGRFSGRQFSNSRSEMNVSTLELGDSALYLCASSSAGTETFSYTFGSGTRLTVV.